The subject of this entry is one T cell receptor beta chain. The length of the CDR3 is 14 residues. Trimming removed 5 bases from V and 11 bases from J, with 21 bases in between. Germline values: CDR1 MNHEY, CDR2 SMNVEV (reference sequence). The data belong to a study of blood T cell repertoires in COVID-19. Turning to the study itself: COVID-19 samples from acute and convalescent phases originated in the United States, Italy and Spain. T cells, B-cell-depleted T cells, or PBMCs supplied cDNA or gDNA.

Authors' analysis steps: Amplification of reference gene primers provided the estimated nucleated cell counts. The repertoire was sequenced with immunoSEQ multiplex PCR; TCRdb's copy has only in-frame clones and lacks some. V and J calls and clone size are those listed in that table; D and trimming were worked out from the DNA. This sample yields about 210,000 clones, of which roughly 86% are seen a single time; approximately 8% belongs to the top ten. The sample comprised peripheral blood. This clonotype originated in a woman aged 50 to 60 with active or convalescent COVID-19. The V and J genes are TRBV27 and TRBJ1-1, with D hard to call. Here the CDR3 DNA reads TGTGCCAGCAGTCCGCCGCCGAGAGGTAGCGAGGCTTTCTTT. Protein sequence: CASSPPPRGSEAFF.